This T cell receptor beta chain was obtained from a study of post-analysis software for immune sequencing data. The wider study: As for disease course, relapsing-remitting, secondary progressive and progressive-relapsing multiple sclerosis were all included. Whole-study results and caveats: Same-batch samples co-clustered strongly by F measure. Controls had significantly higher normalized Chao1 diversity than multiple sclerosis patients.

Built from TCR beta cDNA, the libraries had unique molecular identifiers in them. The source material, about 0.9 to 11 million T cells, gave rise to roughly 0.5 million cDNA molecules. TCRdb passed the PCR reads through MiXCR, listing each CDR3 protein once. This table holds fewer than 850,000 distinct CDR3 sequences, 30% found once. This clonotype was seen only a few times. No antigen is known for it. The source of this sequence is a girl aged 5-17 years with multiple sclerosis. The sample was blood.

DNA for the CDR3: TGTGCCAGCAGTTTTGGGACAGGGGGCAGACAGCCCCAGCATTTT. It translates to CASSFGTGGRQPQHF. V and J are TRBV12-3 or TRBV12-4 and TRBJ1-5, with TRBD1 matching 12 bases. The CDR3 spans 15 residues. The junction had 4 bases not matched to a gene; V was cut back by 3 bases and J by 7 bases.